This passage covers 25 T cell receptor beta chains from one sample sequenced in a study of identical twins (dated by TCRdb to 2016 to 2017). Libraries were constructed by 5' RACE. For sequencing, an Illumina HiSeq 2000 was employed. TCRdb itself trimmed the public reads at Q25 with fastp, ran MiXCR and retained productive beta chains. Entries that share a CDR3 protein sequence are merged under the most common genes and DNA. The sample has under 300,000 distinct CDR3 sequences on record, over 12% of them singletons. The ten top clones hold approximately 9.3% of the sample. The sample taken for sequencing was memory (CD45RO+) T cells sorted from blood. This specimen's cell subset or site label, per the study, means: CD45RO+ enriched T cells. These TCRs come from a woman younger than 30 in good health.

This clonotype came up a few times. The chain uses TRBV6-1 and TRBJ2-7, with TRBD2 matching 9 bases. The length of the CDR3 is 16 residues. Germline values: CDR1 MNHNS, CDR2 SASEGT. Trimming took 6 bases from V and 2 from J; bases not matched to a gene: 11. Here the CDR3 DNA reads TGTGCCAGCAGCTCCGGGACTAGCCACCTCCCCTACGAGCAGTACTTC. This sequence encodes CASSSGTSHLPYEQYF.

This chain's CDR3 is CASSPGTSGDYEQYF. The CDR3 nucleotides are TGTGCCAGCAGCCCCGGGACTAGCGGGGATTACGAGCAGTACTTC. The rearrangement joins TRBV5-6 to TRBJ2-7; 13 nucleotides match TRBD2. V lost 4 bases, J lost 4 bases, and 5 bases stayed unmatched. This CDR3 is 15 amino acids long. The germline CDR1 and CDR2 sequences are SGHDT and YYEEEE. Full variable domain (rest looked up from reference TRBV5-6 and TRBJ2-7): DAGVTQSPTHLIKTRGQQVTLRCSPKSGHDTVSWYQQALGQGPQFIFQYYEEEERQRGNFPDRFSGHQFPNYSSELNVNALLLGDSALYLCASSPGTSGDYEQYFGPGTRLTVT.

In this sample, this clonotype turned up once. The rearrangement joins TRBV2 to TRBJ2-3; no clear D gene. The ends were cut back, 7 bases at V and 4 bases at J, with 18 bases in the middle. The CDR3 runs to 15 residues. Per the germline V gene, CDR1 is SNHLY and CDR2 is FYNNEI. CDR3 DNA sequence: TGTGCCAGCACCGCACGGACCGACTTCCCAGATACGCAGTATTTT. Amino acid sequence: CASTARTDFPDTQYF.

This clonotype was detected a few times. V and J are TRBV14 and TRBJ2-7; the D gene is possibly TRBD1 (6 bases). V lost 2 bases to trimming and J lost 1 base, with 9 bases between them. Per germline, CDR1 SGHDN and CDR2 FVKESK. This CDR3 region has 14 residues. The DNA of the CDR3 is TGTGCCAGCAGCCAATACAGGGAGTCCTACGAGCAGTACTTC. Translation: CASSQYRESYEQYF.

This chain's CDR3 is CSAREPRTQYF. DNA of the CDR3: TGCAGTGCTAGAGAGCCACGGACCCAGTACTTC. The gene calls are TRBV20-1 and TRBJ2-5; D is undetermined. Between the trimmed V and J ends, which lost 0 bases and 7 bases, there was a span of 6 bases. Per germline, CDR1 DFQATT and CDR2 SNEGSKA (reference sequence). This CDR3 contains 11 residues.

The chain recombines TRBV21-1 with TRBJ1-5; TRBD1, as called in the table, went unchecked against the DNA. TRBV21-1 is given as a pseudogene. The CDR3 totals 14 residues. The CDR3 DNA reads as TGTGCCAGCAGCAAAGCCGGGGGCTGTCAGCCCCAGCATTTT. It codes for CASSKAGGCQPQHF.

This clonotype was seen a handful of times. The J gene is TRBJ2-2, the V gene TRBV15; 8 nucleotides align to TRBD2. From germline, CDR1 is LNHNV and CDR2 YYDKDF (reference sequence). The length of the CDR3 is 16 residues. The ends lost 1 base at V and 3 bases at J; junction bases unmatched: 4. The CDR3 nucleotides are TGTGCCACCAGCAGAGGGAAACTAGCGGACACCGGGGAGCTGTTTTTT. Encoded protein: CATSRGKLADTGELFF.

J is TRBJ2-7 and V is TRBV7-9; 8 bases map to TRBD1. V gave up 5 bases and J gave up 7 bases; unmatched junction bases: 7. The CDR3 is made up of 13 amino acids. The germline V gene has CDR1 SEHNR and CDR2 FQNEAQ (reference sequence). DNA of the CDR3: TGTGCCAGCAGCACGATAACAGGGGGAGAGCAGTACTTC. As protein: CASSTITGGEQYF.

V usage is TRBV7-3 and J usage is TRBJ2-1; TRBD1 or TRBD2 may be the D gene (5 bases each). Trimming cost V 5 bases and J 0 bases, with 14 bases left between them. This CDR3 spans 16 amino acids. The germline V gene encodes CDR1 SGHTA and CDR2 FQGTGA. CDR3 sequence reads: CASSVIGASSYNEQFF. In DNA, the CDR3 is TGTGCCAGCAGCGTGATCGGGGCAAGCTCCTACAATGAGCAGTTCTTC.

The chain couples TRBV5-1 to TRBJ2-7; 8 bases agree with TRBD2. V was clipped by 0 bases and J by 3 bases; unmatched bases: 2. The germline V gene encodes CDR1 SGHRS and CDR2 YFSETQ. This CDR3 has 14 residues. The chain's CDR3 is CASSLVLAGYEQYF. CDR3 bases: TGCGCCAGCAGCTTGGTTCTAGCGGGCTACGAGCAGTACTTC.

This clonotype was found many times. This chain uses TRBV12-3 or TRBV12-4 with TRBJ2-3, with a tentative D call TRBD2 (5 bases). This CDR3 region has 15 residues. V shed 4 bases and J shed 1 base, with 12 bases lying between them. The DNA of the CDR3 is TGTGCCAGCAGTTGGTCTAGCAGTCGCACAGATACGCAGTATTTT. Its translation: CASSWSSSRTDTQYF.

The genes are TRBV6-1 and TRBJ1-4; D unclear. This CDR3 is built from 14 residues. CDR1 MNHNS and CDR2 SASEGT come from the germline V gene. Trimming left V 7 bases short and J 4 bases short, with 13 bases between. The CDR3, as DNA: TGTGCCAGCAAAGCCGCACACAATAATGAAAAACTGTTTTTT. Translating it yields CASKAAHNNEKLFF.

This clonotype was seen a few times. CDR3 protein: CASSVPGGGYGYTF. In DNA, the CDR3 is TGTGCCAGCAGCGTACCAGGGGGCGGCTATGGCTACACCTTC. The chain recombines TRBV9 with TRBJ1-2, with 8 bases identical to TRBD1. This CDR3 region has 14 residues. J gave up 4 bases and V 1 base, and 3 bases lay outside the gene matches. CDR1 is SGDLS and CDR2 is YYNGEE in the germline V gene.

This clonotype occurred many times. This chain connects TRBV4-2 to TRBJ2-1; D may be TRBD1 (7 bases). This CDR3 is built from 12 residues. Trimming removed 4 bases from V and 10 bases from J, with 11 bases in between. From germline, CDR1 is LGHNA and CDR2 YNFKEQ. DNA of the CDR3: TGTGCCAGCAGCCGACAGGGAGGAGAGCAGTTCTTC. Translation gives CASSRQGGEQFF.

The chain is built from TRBV6-6 and TRBJ2-1, with D tentatively TRBD1 (5 bases). V lost 6 bases to trimming and J lost 12 bases, with 18 bases between them. Germline CDR1 is MNHNY and CDR2 is SVGAGI (reference sequence). The CDR3 runs to 13 residues. The CDR3 protein is CASSPTQGSRQFF. The CDR3 DNA reads TGTGCCAGCAGCCCGACGCAGGGAAGTCGGCAGTTCTTC.

This clonotype has a handful of counts. The rearrangement uses TRBV29-1 and TRBJ1-6, with D possibly TRBD1 on 5 matching bases. The ends were cut back, 6 bases at V and 8 bases at J, with 17 bases in the middle. Per germline, CDR1 SQVTM and CDR2 ANQGSEA. The CDR3 is 14 amino acids. The chain's CDR3 is CSVRAGRADSPLHF. In DNA form, the CDR3 reads TGCAGCGTCCGAGCGGGCAGGGCTGATTCACCCCTCCACTTT.

The chain employs TRBV10-1 and TRBJ2-1; a possible D gene is TRBD1 (8 bases). This CDR3 is 16 amino acids long. Trimming removed 6 bases at V and 0 bases at J, with 15 bases between. Germline V lookup: CDR1 WNHNN, CDR2 SYGVQD (reference sequence). Here the CDR3 DNA reads TGCGCCAGCAGCCACAGGGGGGGCAGCTCCTACAATGAGCAGTTCTTC. It encodes CASSHRGGSSYNEQFF.

This clonotype has just a few counts. The chain recombines TRBV27 with TRBJ2-1; possibly TRBD2 for D (5 bases). This CDR3 comprises 14 residues. Germline CDR1 and CDR2: MNHEY and SMNVEV (reference sequence). Trimming pared 6 bases from V and 0 bases from J, leaving 9 bases between. The DNA for the CDR3 is TGTGCCAGCAGCCCCACTAGCTCCTACAATGAGCAGTTCTTC. Protein: CASSPTSSYNEQFF.

The chain carries TRBV20-1 and TRBJ2-1; TRBD2 matches at 11 bases. This CDR3 region has 15 residues. V shed 5 bases, J shed 9 bases, and the junction held 12 bases outside the gene matches. CDR1 DFQATT and CDR2 SNEGSKA come from the germline V gene (reference sequence). This chain's CDR3 is CSAQKTSGSLSEQFF. The CDR3 bases are TGCAGTGCTCAAAAAACTAGCGGGAGTCTCTCTGAGCAGTTCTTC.

The chain employs TRBV3-1 and TRBJ2-3; possible D gene TRBD1, 5 bases. Germline V gene data show CDR1 as LGHDT and CDR2 as YNNKEL (reference sequence). CDR3 length: 18 amino acids. Deletions cut 8 bases from V and 2 bases from J, with 26 bases between. CDR3 nucleotides: TGTGCCAGCTGCAAAGCGACCAGACCCAGGGCATACACAGATACGCAGTATTTT. It specifies CASCKATRPRAYTDTQYF.

The chain is built from TRBV3-1 and TRBJ1-5, with D possibly matching TRBD1 (6 bases). There are 16 residues in the CDR3. Germline V gives CDR1 LGHDT, CDR2 YNNKEL (reference sequence). V lost 1 base and J 5 bases, leaving 15 bases between the germline ends. CDR3 loop: CASSQGGAGNYQPQHF. Here the CDR3 DNA reads TGTGCCAGCAGCCAAGGGGGGGCGGGTAATTATCAGCCCCAGCATTTT.

This CDR3 is CASKNTRSGNEQFF. DNA for the CDR3: TGTGCCAGCAAGAACACCCGGAGCGGCAATGAGCAGTTCTTC. The rearrangement links TRBV2 to TRBJ2-1; a possible D gene is TRBD2 (5 bases). The CDR3 covers 14 residues. Trimming stripped 7 bases from V and 6 bases from J, with 16 bases between. Germline V CDR1 and CDR2: SNHLY, FYNNEI.

This clonotype has only a few counts. The rearrangement joins TRBV11-2 to TRBJ1-6; D ambiguous. There are 15 residues in the CDR3. The germline CDR1 and CDR2 sequences are SGHAT and FQNNGV. V was shortened by 0 bases and J by 8 bases, with 11 bases between the two germline ends. The CDR3 DNA follows: TGTGCCAGCAGCTTAGAAACCGGAGGGCATTCACCCCTCCACTTT. It yields the protein CASSLETGGHSPLHF. Supplemented by reference TRBV11-2 and TRBJ1-6, the full variable domain reads EAGVAQSPRYKIIEKRQSVAFWCNPISGHATLYWYQQILGQGPKLLIQFQNNGVVDDSQLPKDRFSAERLKGVDSTLKIQPAKLEDSAVYLCASSLETGGHSPLHFGNGTRLTVT.

This clonotype was recorded at least ten times. A junction end diverges from the germline sequence, so it may reflect a read error. The chain links TRBV5-1 to TRBJ2-5, with D possibly matching TRBD2 (6 bases). The CDR3 runs to 13 residues. CDR1 is SGHRS, CDR2 YFSETQ, per germline. CDR3 bases: TGTGCCAGCAGCTTATCAGGGAGGGAGACCCAGTACTTC. Translating it yields CASSLSGRETQYF.

The chain couples TRBV5-1 to TRBJ2-1, with D possibly being TRBD2 (6 bases). Looked up from germline, CDR1 is SGHRS and CDR2 is YFSETQ. Deletions cut 0 bases from V and 4 bases from J, with 11 bases between. The CDR3 has 15 residues. In DNA form, the CDR3 reads TGCGCCAGCAGCTTGGCGGGCGGGAATTACAATGAGCAGTTCTTC. Protein sequence: CASSLAGGNYNEQFF.